The rows below give T cell receptor beta chains drawn from one sample of a study of T cell responses to AZD1222 COVID-19 vaccine. Assay: immunoSEQ multiplex PCR; the TCRdb copy retains only in-frame clones and omits some. The sample shows 130,000 to 150,000 clones, about nine tenths of them seen only once. The sequencing here drew on peripheral blood, taken on day 0 of MenACWY control vaccination. The source of these receptors is an adult in good health. Both conserved end residues are part of each CDR3. Each record gives: clone size, J gene, D gene, V gene, CDR3 protein, CDR3 DNA. The D gene is left open where the match is weak. Size values are once, few and many counts, or a class for expanded clones, and some rows have none.

abundance: .; j_gene: TRBJ2-1; d_gene: .; v_gene: TRBV28; CDR3aa: CAGLGPYNEQFF; CDR3nt: TGTGCCGGTCTTGGCCCTTACAATGAGCAGTTCTTC
abundance: .; j_gene: TRBJ1-2; d_gene: .; v_gene: TRBV27; CDR3aa: CASSFSVGASGYTF; CDR3nt: TGTGCCAGCAGTTTCTCCGTGGGGGCCAGCGGCTACACCTTC
abundance: .; j_gene: TRBJ1-4; d_gene: TRBD1; v_gene: TRBV18; CDR3aa: CASSPGQGNEKLFF; CDR3nt: TGTGCCAGCTCACCCGGACAGGGGAATGAAAAACTGTTTTTT
abundance: .; j_gene: TRBJ2-5; d_gene: .; v_gene: TRBV7-3; CDR3aa: CASSPRRDQETQYF; CDR3nt: TGTGCCAGCAGCCCCCGGAGGGACCAAGAGACCCAGTACTTC
abundance: .; j_gene: TRBJ1-3; d_gene: TRBD1; v_gene: TRBV5-1; CDR3aa: CASSLGQGRNTIYF; CDR3nt: TGCGCCAGCAGCTTGGGACAGGGCAGAAACACCATATATTTT
abundance: .; j_gene: TRBJ1-2; d_gene: .; v_gene: TRBV4-1; CDR3aa: CASSQDLGVQARTRGYTF; CDR3nt: TGCGCCAGCAGCCAAGATTTAGGGGTGCAGGCCCGGACGAGGGGCTACACCTTC
abundance: .; j_gene: TRBJ1-1; d_gene: .; v_gene: TRBV11-3; CDR3aa: CASSWGRLGVATEAFF; CDR3nt: TGTGCCAGCAGCTGGGGGAGGTTGGGGGTGGCCACTGAAGCTTTCTTT
abundance: .; j_gene: TRBJ2-1; d_gene: TRBD2; v_gene: TRBV3-1/TRBV3-2; CDR3aa: CASSITGTSGHEQFF; CDR3nt: TGTGCCAGCAGCATCACCGGGACTAGCGGGCATGAGCAGTTCTTC
abundance: .; j_gene: TRBJ1-1; d_gene: .; v_gene: TRBV19; CDR3aa: CASSTQGRSEAFF; CDR3nt: TGTGCCAGTAGTACCCAGGGGAGGTCTGAAGCTTTCTTT
abundance: .; j_gene: TRBJ2-1; d_gene: .; v_gene: TRBV28; CDR3aa: CASNTRARDEQFF; CDR3nt: TGTGCCAGCAACACGCGGGCGAGGGATGAGCAGTTCTTC
abundance: .; j_gene: TRBJ1-5; d_gene: .; v_gene: TRBV5-6; CDR3aa: CASSLKAGNQPQHF; CDR3nt: TGTGCCAGCAGCTTGAAGGCAGGCAATCAGCCCCAGCATTTT
abundance: .; j_gene: TRBJ2-3; d_gene: TRBD2; v_gene: TRBV10-3; CDR3aa: CAISDRAGGNTDTQYF; CDR3nt: TGTGCCATCAGTGACAGAGCGGGAGGAAACACAGATACGCAGTATTTT
abundance: once; j_gene: TRBJ1-2; d_gene: .; v_gene: TRBV6-5; CDR3aa: CASSYSIGGGYGYTF; CDR3nt: TGTGCCAGCAGTTACTCGATAGGGGGAGGCTATGGCTACACCTTC
abundance: .; j_gene: TRBJ1-2; d_gene: .; v_gene: TRBV18; CDR3aa: CASSPGTGGYTF; CDR3nt: TGTGCCAGCTCACCCGGGACCGGTGGCTACACCTTC
abundance: .; j_gene: TRBJ2-7; d_gene: .; v_gene: TRBV5-8; CDR3aa: CASSLAGRNYEQYF; CDR3nt: TGTGCCAGCAGCTTGGCCGGGCGAAACTACGAGCAGTACTTC
abundance: once; j_gene: TRBJ1-5; d_gene: TRBD1; v_gene: TRBV29-1; CDR3aa: CSVGPRGVGEPQHF; CDR3nt: TGCAGCGTTGGGCCCAGGGGGGTAGGTGAGCCCCAGCATTTT
abundance: once; j_gene: TRBJ1-2; d_gene: .; v_gene: TRBV5-4; CDR3aa: CASSPSGGRRVYGYTF; CDR3nt: TGTGCCAGCAGCCCCTCGGGGGGCCGGAGGGTCTATGGCTACACCTTC
abundance: once; j_gene: TRBJ1-2; d_gene: .; v_gene: TRBV10-3; CDR3aa: CASRVALNYGYTF; CDR3nt: TGTGCCTCCAGGGTAGCTTTGAACTATGGCTACACCTTC
abundance: .; j_gene: TRBJ2-7; d_gene: .; v_gene: TRBV21-1; CDR3aa: CASSKEASGRSPSEQYF; CDR3nt: TGTGCCAGCAGCAAAGAAGCGAGCGGGAGGTCCCCTAGCGAGCAGTACTTC
abundance: .; j_gene: TRBJ1-2; d_gene: .; v_gene: TRBV3-1/TRBV3-2; CDR3aa: CATQREGGYTF; CDR3nt: TGTGCCACCCAAAGGGAGGGTGGCTACACCTTC
abundance: .; j_gene: TRBJ1-6; d_gene: .; v_gene: TRBV28; CDR3aa: CASSLLVRVSTYNSPLHF; CDR3nt: TGTGCCAGCAGTTTATTGGTTAGGGTATCAACCTATAATTCACCCCTCCACTTT
abundance: .; j_gene: TRBJ2-7; d_gene: TRBD1; v_gene: TRBV11-2; CDR3aa: CASSPGTAYEQYF; CDR3nt: TGTGCCAGCAGCCCGGGGACAGCCTACGAGCAGTACTTC
abundance: .; j_gene: TRBJ1-2; d_gene: .; v_gene: TRBV5-6; CDR3aa: CASSSTENYGYTF; CDR3nt: TGTGCCAGCAGCTCGACGGAAAACTATGGCTACACCTTC
abundance: .; j_gene: TRBJ1-1; d_gene: .; v_gene: TRBV11-2; CDR3aa: CASSLPGLNTEAFF; CDR3nt: TGTGCCAGCAGCTTACCGGGATTGAACACTGAAGCTTTCTTT
abundance: .; j_gene: TRBJ1-2; d_gene: .; v_gene: TRBV6-1; CDR3aa: CASSEGPYGYTF; CDR3nt: TGTGCCAGCAGTGAGGGACCCTATGGCTACACCTTC
abundance: few; j_gene: TRBJ1-5; d_gene: .; v_gene: TRBV6-1; CDR3aa: CASSGAWTASNQPQHF; CDR3nt: TGTGCCAGCAGTGGAGCTTGGACAGCTAGCAATCAGCCCCAGCATTTT
abundance: .; j_gene: TRBJ2-5; d_gene: .; v_gene: TRBV19; CDR3aa: CASSMGLGQLQETQYF; CDR3nt: TGTGCCAGTAGTATGGGACTCGGACAGCTTCAAGAGACCCAGTACTTC
abundance: few; j_gene: TRBJ2-1; d_gene: TRBD1; v_gene: TRBV5-1; CDR3aa: CASSWGGTGVSNEQFF; CDR3nt: TGCGCCAGCAGCTGGGGAGGGACAGGGGTCAGCAATGAGCAGTTCTTC
abundance: .; j_gene: TRBJ1-2; d_gene: .; v_gene: TRBV27; CDR3aa: CASSFQGGRGEGYTF; CDR3nt: TGTGCCAGCAGTTTTCAGGGCGGCAGGGGAGAAGGCTACACCTTC
abundance: .; j_gene: TRBJ2-7; d_gene: .; v_gene: TRBV5-1; CDR3aa: CASSFTGTSHEQYF; CDR3nt: TGCGCCAGCAGCTTTACAGGGACGTCGCACGAGCAGTACTTC
abundance: .; j_gene: TRBJ1-5; d_gene: .; v_gene: TRBV6-2/TRBV6-3; CDR3aa: CASSYRVESGLFSNQPQHF; CDR3nt: TGTGCCAGCAGTTACAGGGTTGAATCAGGACTTTTCAGCAATCAGCCCCAGCATTTT
abundance: once; j_gene: TRBJ1-4; d_gene: .; v_gene: TRBV27; CDR3aa: CASRDARRREKLFF; CDR3nt: TGTGCCAGCAGGGACGCGAGGCGTCGGGAAAAACTGTTTTTT
abundance: .; j_gene: TRBJ1-2; d_gene: .; v_gene: TRBV27; CDR3aa: CASSRGGQGGYTF; CDR3nt: TGTGCCAGCAGTCGAGGCGGCCAGGGTGGCTACACCTTC
abundance: .; j_gene: TRBJ2-7; d_gene: .; v_gene: TRBV7-9; CDR3aa: CASSYRIGVSEQYF; CDR3nt: TGTGCCAGCAGCTATAGGATAGGGGTGAGCGAGCAGTACTTC
abundance: .; j_gene: TRBJ1-1; d_gene: .; v_gene: TRBV6-5; CDR3aa: CASSPDTRNEAFF; CDR3nt: TGTGCCAGCAGTCCGGACACCCGGAATGAAGCTTTCTTT
abundance: .; j_gene: TRBJ1-5; d_gene: .; v_gene: TRBV15; CDR3aa: CATSRASGAAQHF; CDR3nt: TGTGCCACCAGCAGAGCCTCGGGGGCGGCCCAGCATTTT
abundance: .; j_gene: TRBJ2-1; d_gene: .; v_gene: TRBV10-3; CDR3aa: CAISQEGLGSYNEQFF; CDR3nt: TGTGCCATCAGTCAAGAAGGTTTGGGCTCCTACAATGAGCAGTTCTTC
abundance: .; j_gene: TRBJ2-1; d_gene: TRBD2; v_gene: TRBV4-1; CDR3aa: CASSRGLAGGYNEQFF; CDR3nt: TGCGCCAGCAGCCGGGGACTAGCGGGAGGTTACAATGAGCAGTTCTTC
abundance: once; j_gene: TRBJ1-3; d_gene: TRBD1; v_gene: TRBV10-3; CDR3aa: CAIRSAGGESGNTIYF; CDR3nt: TGTGCCATCAGATCGGCAGGGGGCGAGTCTGGAAACACCATATATTTT
abundance: .; j_gene: TRBJ1-5; d_gene: .; v_gene: TRBV6-5; CDR3aa: CASTTHSNQPQHF; CDR3nt: TGTGCCAGCACCACTCATAGCAATCAGCCCCAGCATTTT
abundance: .; j_gene: TRBJ2-1; d_gene: TRBD2; v_gene: TRBV25-1; CDR3aa: CASSSPAGTSGGYNEQFF; CDR3nt: TGTGCCAGCAGCTCACCTGCGGGGACTAGCGGGGGCTACAATGAGCAGTTCTTC
abundance: .; j_gene: TRBJ1-1; d_gene: TRBD1; v_gene: TRBV7-8; CDR3aa: CASSLGQGTEAFF; CDR3nt: TGTGCCAGCAGCCTCGGACAGGGGACTGAAGCTTTCTTT
abundance: .; j_gene: TRBJ1-3; d_gene: .; v_gene: TRBV5-4; CDR3aa: CASSPGTSSSGNTIYF; CDR3nt: TGTGCCAGCAGCCCCGGGACATCCTCCTCTGGAAACACCATATATTTT
abundance: .; j_gene: TRBJ2-1; d_gene: TRBD1; v_gene: TRBV27; CDR3aa: CATRDSSSSYNEQFF; CDR3nt: TGTGCCACCCGGGACAGTTCGAGCTCCTACAATGAGCAGTTCTTC
abundance: .; j_gene: TRBJ1-5; d_gene: .; v_gene: TRBV4-1; CDR3aa: CASSQDWRKNQPQHF; CDR3nt: TGCGCCAGCAGCCAAGATTGGAGAAAAAATCAGCCCCAGCATTTT
abundance: .; j_gene: TRBJ2-7; d_gene: TRBD1; v_gene: TRBV30; CDR3aa: CAWSVPGTGPYEQYF; CDR3nt: TGTGCCTGGAGTGTTCCTGGGACAGGACCTTACGAGCAGTACTTC
abundance: .; j_gene: TRBJ1-1; d_gene: .; v_gene: TRBV7-2; CDR3aa: CASSGGEAFF; CDR3nt: TGTGCCAGCAGCGGCGGAGAAGCTTTCTTT
abundance: once; j_gene: TRBJ1-2; d_gene: .; v_gene: TRBV6-5; CDR3aa: CASIGQRGGYTF; CDR3nt: TGTGCCAGCATTGGACAGCGAGGGGGCTACACCTTC
abundance: .; j_gene: TRBJ2-7; d_gene: .; v_gene: TRBV7-3; CDR3aa: CASSLSPYYEQYF; CDR3nt: TGTGCCAGCAGCTTAAGCCCATACTACGAGCAGTACTTC
abundance: few; j_gene: TRBJ2-3; d_gene: TRBD1; v_gene: TRBV11-2; CDR3aa: CASSLQGARTDTQYF; CDR3nt: TGTGCCAGCAGCTTACAGGGGGCGCGTACAGATACGCAGTATTTT
abundance: once; j_gene: TRBJ2-2; d_gene: .; v_gene: TRBV19; CDR3aa: CASSIYSTGELFF; CDR3nt: TGTGCCAGTAGTATTTATAGTACCGGGGAGCTGTTTTTT
abundance: .; j_gene: TRBJ1-5; d_gene: .; v_gene: TRBV7-9; CDR3aa: CASSLEGFGQPQHF; CDR3nt: TGTGCCAGCAGCTTAGAGGGGTTCGGTCAGCCCCAGCATTTT
abundance: .; j_gene: TRBJ1-1; d_gene: .; v_gene: TRBV7-9; CDR3aa: CASSFVWGTEAFF; CDR3nt: TGTGCCAGCAGCTTTGTCTGGGGGACTGAAGCTTTCTTT